The 9 T cell receptor beta chains in this list originate from one sample, sequenced in a study of shared clonotypes between healthy human individuals (dated by TCRdb to about 2020). Libraries were constructed by the immunoSEQ multiplex PCR assay. In TCRdb, the immuneACCESS table is reduced to in-frame sequences with V and J assigned. These tables do not hold every clone; where another copy was compared, an unresolved V gene accounts for under half, and the others remain unexplained. The sample table shows 500,000 to 700,000 clones, and approximately 95% are seen once. The ten largest clones represent approximately 0.11% of the sample. CD8 naive samples were obtained by positive selection for CCR7 among CD45RO-negative cells, yielding a CD45RA+CCR7+ population from which TemRA cells were excluded. Sequenced material: naive CD8+ T cells sorted from blood. This sample's cell subset or site label indicates: CD45RA+CCR7+. These receptors originate from a woman aged 30 to 39 in good health.

The chain has TRBV9 and TRBJ2-7; D is undetermined. Germline loops: CDR1 SGDLS, CDR2 YYNGEE. The CDR3 runs 14 residues. V lost 0 bases and J 0 bases, leaving 7 bases between the germline ends. In DNA, the CDR3 is TGTGCCAGCAGCGTAGGTCGGGCCTCCTACGAGCAGTACTTC. Translation gives CASSVGRASYEQYF.

CDR3 sequence (DNA): TGTGCCAGCAGCCAAACCACCGGAAACACCATATATTTT. Translating it yields CASSQTTGNTIYF. The V and J genes are TRBV13 and TRBJ1-3; the D is unclear. V shed 5 bases and J shed 4 bases, with 9 bases lying between them. This CDR3 is built from 13 residues. Germline V gives CDR1 PRHDT, CDR2 FYEKMQ (reference sequence).

The chain uses TRBV19 and TRBJ1-3, with 7 bases aligning to TRBD1. The CDR3 is made up of 13 amino acids. Germline V gene data show CDR1 as LNHDA and CDR2 as SQIVND (reference sequence). After removal of 11 bases from V and 1 base from J, the junction contained 5 bases not matched to a gene. The CDR3: CASRDRSGNTIYF. In nucleotides, the CDR3 is TGTGCCTCCCGGGACAGATCTGGAAACACCATATATTTT.

In the case of this clone: Other DNA sequences within the sample encode an identical CDR3. The chain joins TRBV2 to TRBJ1-1; D is unclear. V was clipped by 9 bases and J by 1 base, with 3 bases between them. CDR1 and CDR2 from the germline V gene are SNHLY and FYNNEI. This CDR3 contains 10 residues. CDR3 in amino acids: CASWNTEAFF. The DNA of the CDR3 is TGTGCCAGTTGGAACACTGAAGCTTTCTTT. The full variable domain, completed using reference TRBV2 and TRBJ1-1, is EPEVTQTPSHQVTQMGQEVILRCVPISNHLYFYWYRQILGQKVEFLVSFYNNEISEKSEIFDDQFSVERPDGSNFTLKIRSTKLEDSAMYFCASWNTEAFFGQGTRLTVV.

The J gene is TRBJ2-5, the V gene TRBV10-2; the match to TRBD2 covers 9 bases. The end of the DNA is better explained by TRBJ2-7, so the J call may be wrong. The CDR3 is 16 residues long. Germline V gene sequence: CDR1 WSHSY, CDR2 SAAADI. CDR3 DNA: TGCGCCAGCAGTGAGTTTCCTAGCGGGGAACCCTACGAGCAGTACTTC. Residues: CASSEFPSGEPYEQYF.

Notes on this clone: Other DNA sequences in this sample translate to the same CDR3. The chain combines TRBV13 with TRBJ2-1, with TRBD2 as a possible D gene (6 bases). This CDR3 is 16 amino acids long. V lost 0 bases and J 1 base, leaving 10 bases between the germline ends. Looked up from germline, CDR1 is PRHDT and CDR2 is FYEKMQ (reference sequence). The DNA of the CDR3 is TGTGCCAGCAGCTTAGGACGGGGGTCTTCCTACAATGAGCAGTTCTTC. Translated: CASSLGRGSSYNEQFF.

The chain is built from TRBV27 and TRBJ2-5, with TRBD2 identical over 14 bases. TRBJ2-7 explains the end of the DNA better; the J call may be wrong. The CDR3 extends over 16 amino acids. Germline V gives CDR1 MNHEY, CDR2 SMNVEV (reference sequence). The CDR3, as DNA: TGTGCCAGCAGTTCTGGGACTAGCGGGAGCAAGTACGAGCAGTACTTC. This translates into CASSSGTSGSKYEQYF.

The rearrangement uses TRBV14 and TRBJ2-7; either TRBD1 or TRBD2 may supply D (5 bases each). In germline, CDR1 is SGHDN, CDR2 FVKESK. This CDR3 is 12 amino acids long. The V gene lost 1 base and the J gene lost 5 bases, with 6 bases spanning the gap. This chain's CDR3 is CASSQVGDEQYF. CDR3 DNA: TGTGCCAGCAGCCAAGTGGGGGACGAGCAGTACTTC.

This chain connects TRBV27 to TRBJ2-3; possible D gene TRBD2, 5 bases. CDR3 length equals 16 residues. Germline CDR1 MNHEY, CDR2 SMNVEV (reference sequence). V gave up 6 bases and J gave up 5 bases, with 21 bases separating them. This CDR3 is CASRLGHLEGEDTQYF. For the CDR3, the DNA is TGTGCCAGCAGACTAGGGCATTTAGAGGGAGAAGATACGCAGTATTTT.